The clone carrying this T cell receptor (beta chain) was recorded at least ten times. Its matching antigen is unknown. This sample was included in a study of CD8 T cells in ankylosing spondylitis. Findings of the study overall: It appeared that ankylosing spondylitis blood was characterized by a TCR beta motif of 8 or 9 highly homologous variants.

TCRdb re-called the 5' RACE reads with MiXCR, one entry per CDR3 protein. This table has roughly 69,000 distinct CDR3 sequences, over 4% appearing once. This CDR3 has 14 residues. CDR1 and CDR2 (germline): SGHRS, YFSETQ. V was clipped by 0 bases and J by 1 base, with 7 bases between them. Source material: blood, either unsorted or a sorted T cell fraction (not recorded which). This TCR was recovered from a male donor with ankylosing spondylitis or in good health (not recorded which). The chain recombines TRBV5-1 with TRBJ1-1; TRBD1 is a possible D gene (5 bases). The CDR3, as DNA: TGCGCCAGCAGCTTGGTGGGGGGGAACACTGAAGCTTTCTTT. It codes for CASSLVGGNTEAFF.